These 10 T cell receptor beta chains came from one sample sequenced in a study of blood T cell repertoires in COVID-19. Clones were sequenced by immunoSEQ multiplex PCR, and TCRdb holds only the in-frame ones, with some missing. The sample has more than 90,000 clones, approximately 85% seen once. The sequenced material came from peripheral blood. These receptors were taken from a human donor in a cohort sampled during active COVID-19.

J is TRBJ1-1 and V is TRBV5-8; D is ambiguous. V lost 4 bases to trimming and J lost 6 bases, with 19 bases between them. Germline loops: CDR1 SGHTS, CDR2 YDEGEE. This CDR3 region has 15 residues. Here the CDR3 reads CASSPAGLKRSEAFF. The CDR3, as DNA: TGTGCCAGCAGCCCCGCGGGGTTAAAAAGGTCTGAAGCTTTCTTT. Combining the CDR3 with reference TRBV5-8 and TRBJ1-1 gives the whole variable domain EAGVTQSPTHLIKTRGQQATLRCSPISGHTSVYWYQQALGLGLQFLLWYDEGEERNRGNFPPRFSGRQFPNYSSELNVNALELEDSALYLCASSPAGLKRSEAFFGQGTRLTVV.

The chain is built from TRBV9 and TRBJ1-4; no clear D gene. This CDR3 contains 19 residues. Trimming cost V 3 bases and J 0 bases, with 21 bases left between them. Germline V gives CDR1 SGDLS, CDR2 YYNGEE. This CDR3 is CASSEPGGEIPSTNEKLFF. CDR3 nucleotide sequence: TGTGCCAGCAGCGAGCCGGGAGGCGAAATACCCTCAACTAATGAAAAACTGTTTTTT.

The CDR3 region is CASTGSATFTDTQYF. The CDR3 DNA sequence: TGTGCCAGTACTGGTAGCGCGACTTTCACAGATACGCAGTATTTT. The chain recombines TRBV19 with TRBJ2-3; D possibly corresponds to TRBD2 (5 bases). CDR3 length: 15 amino acids. CDR1 and CDR2 (germline): LNHDA, SQIVND (reference sequence). V gave up 7 bases and J gave up 2 bases, with 16 bases separating them.

The chain combines TRBV30 with TRBJ1-5; no reliable D call. The V end was cut by 2 bases, the J end by 2 bases, with 16 bases between. CDR3 length equals 16 residues. Germline V gene data show CDR1 as GTSNPN and CDR2 as SVGIG (reference sequence). CDR3 DNA sequence: TGTGCCTGGAGTTCGATGAAGGGAGGCGGCAATCAGCCCCAGCATTTT. This gives the protein CAWSSMKGGGNQPQHF.

This chain connects TRBV19 to TRBJ2-6, with D perhaps TRBD1 (5 bases). The germline V gene encodes CDR1 LNHDA and CDR2 SQIVND (reference sequence). Trimming removed 5 bases from V and 3 bases from J, with 8 bases in between. The CDR3 runs 14 residues. The CDR3 bases are TGTGCCAGTAGTTGGCAGGGTGGGGCCAACGTCCTGACTTTC. Translation gives CASSWQGGANVLTF.

This clone came up once. The V gene is TRBV6-5, the J gene TRBJ2-5, with D tentatively TRBD2 (6 bases). Germline values: CDR1 MNHEY, CDR2 SVGAGI. Trimming removed 8 bases at V and 2 bases at J, with 12 bases between. The CDR3 has 13 amino acids. The CDR3 loop is CASPGGTQETQYF. For the CDR3, the DNA is TGTGCCAGCCCTGGGGGGACTCAAGAGACCCAGTACTTC.

The chain uses TRBV3-1 (or the pseudogene TRBV3-2) and TRBJ1-4; 11 bases are a match to TRBD1. This CDR3 is built from 14 residues. Losses at the gene ends were 6 bases for V and 7 bases for J; bases not matched to a gene: 4. In germline, CDR1 is LGHDT, CDR2 YNNKEL (reference sequence). CDR3: CASRRTGGGEKLFF. CDR3 nucleotides: TGTGCCAGCAGGAGGACAGGGGGCGGTGAAAAACTGTTTTTT.

The chain links TRBV5-5 to TRBJ2-6; 8 bases are shared with TRBD1. CDR3 length equals 17 residues. Germline values: CDR1 SGHKS, CDR2 YYEKEE (reference sequence). V lost 0 bases and J lost 4; bases outside the gene matches: 6. The CDR3 DNA follows: TGTGCCAGCAGCTTGGCGGGACAGGCCTCCGGGGCCAACGTCCTGACTTTC. This codes for CASSLAGQASGANVLTF.

Here the CDR3 reads CASSLGLANEQFF. The CDR3 DNA is TGTGCCAGCAGCTTAGGACTAGCGAATGAGCAGTTCTTC. J is TRBJ2-1 and V is TRBV7-8; 8 positions agree with TRBD2. Germline V gene lookup returns CDR1 SGHVS and CDR2 FQNEAQ. V shed 1 base and J 7 bases; nucleotides not matched to a gene: 0. The CDR3 runs 13 residues.

This chain connects TRBV7-2 to TRBJ1-3; possible D gene TRBD1, 6 bases. This CDR3 is built from 15 residues. Trimming took off 5 bases at V and 9 bases at J, with 20 bases between the two ends. Germline assignment: CDR1 SGHTA and CDR2 FQGNSA. CDR3 coding DNA: TGTGCCAGCAGCCCCAGAGGGGGGGGCCGGGGCACCATATATTTT. Residues: CASSPRGGGRGTIYF.